This T cell receptor (beta chain) emerged from a study of blood T cell repertoires in COVID-19. Data came from immunoSEQ multiplex PCR; TCRdb stores just in-frame clones and leaves some out. The sample carries 65,000 to 90,000 clones, around 90% recorded once. This CDR3 has 17 amino acids. J lost 0 bases, V lost 4 bases, and 11 bases had no gene match. Per the germline V gene, CDR1 is SGHTA and CDR2 is FQGTGA. This chain joins TRBV7-3 and TRBJ1-1; 7 bases are shared with TRBD1. The origin of this receptor is a woman between 45 and 65 years old with active or convalescent COVID-19. The specimen was peripheral blood. CDR3 loop: CASSSTLGQAMNTEAFF. In DNA form, the CDR3 reads TGTGCCAGCAGCTCGACTCTCGGACAGGCCATGAACACTGAAGCTTTCTTT.